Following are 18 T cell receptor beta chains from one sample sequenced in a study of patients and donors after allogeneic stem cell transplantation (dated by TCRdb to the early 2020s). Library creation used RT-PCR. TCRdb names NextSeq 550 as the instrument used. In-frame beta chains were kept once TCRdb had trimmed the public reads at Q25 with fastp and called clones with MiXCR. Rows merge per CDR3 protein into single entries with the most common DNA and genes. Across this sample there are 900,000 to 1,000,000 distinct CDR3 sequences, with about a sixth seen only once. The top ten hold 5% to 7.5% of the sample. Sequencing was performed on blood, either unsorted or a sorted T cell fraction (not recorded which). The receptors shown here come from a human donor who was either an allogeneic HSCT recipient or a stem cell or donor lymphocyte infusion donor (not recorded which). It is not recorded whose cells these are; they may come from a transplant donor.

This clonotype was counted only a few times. CDR3 amino acids: CASSYGPRELFF. In DNA form, the CDR3 reads TGTGCCAGCAGTTACGGTCCGCGGGAGCTGTTTTTT. The V and J genes are TRBV6-2 or TRBV6-3 and TRBJ2-2; no clear D. This CDR3 is 12 amino acids long. CDR1 and CDR2 from the germline V gene are MNHEY and SVGEGT. Trimming took off 2 bases at V and 9 bases at J, with 7 bases between the two ends.

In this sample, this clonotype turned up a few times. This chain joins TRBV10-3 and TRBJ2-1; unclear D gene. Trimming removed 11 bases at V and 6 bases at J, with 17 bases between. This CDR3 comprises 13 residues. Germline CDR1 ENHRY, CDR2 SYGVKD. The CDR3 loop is CAVHHKRSNEQFF. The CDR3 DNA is TGTGCCGTCCATCATAAGCGTTCCAATGAGCAGTTCTTC.

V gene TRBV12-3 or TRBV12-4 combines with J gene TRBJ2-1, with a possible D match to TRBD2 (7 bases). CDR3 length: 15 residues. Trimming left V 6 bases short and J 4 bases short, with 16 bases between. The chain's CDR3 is CASSMGRGPYNEQFF. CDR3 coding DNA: TGTGCCAGCAGCATGGGGCGGGGGCCTTACAATGAGCAGTTCTTC.

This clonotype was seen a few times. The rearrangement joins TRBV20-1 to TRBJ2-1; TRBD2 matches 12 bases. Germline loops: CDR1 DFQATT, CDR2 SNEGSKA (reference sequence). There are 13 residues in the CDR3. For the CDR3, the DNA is TGCAGCGTGACTAGCGGGAGCGCGCGTGAGCAGTTCTTC. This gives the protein CSVTSGSAREQFF.

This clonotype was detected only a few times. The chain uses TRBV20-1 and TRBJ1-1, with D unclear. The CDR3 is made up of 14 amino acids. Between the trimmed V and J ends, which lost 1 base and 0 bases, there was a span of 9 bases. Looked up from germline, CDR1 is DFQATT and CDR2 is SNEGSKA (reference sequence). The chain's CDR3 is CSARVTQMNTEAFF. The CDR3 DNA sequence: TGCAGTGCTAGAGTTACACAAATGAACACTGAAGCTTTCTTT.

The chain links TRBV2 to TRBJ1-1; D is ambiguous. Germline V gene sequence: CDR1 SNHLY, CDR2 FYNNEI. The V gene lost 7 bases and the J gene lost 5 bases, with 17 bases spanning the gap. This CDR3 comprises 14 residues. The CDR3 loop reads CASMSPATMTEAFF. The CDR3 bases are TGTGCCAGCATGTCCCCCGCAACAATGACTGAAGCTTTCTTT.

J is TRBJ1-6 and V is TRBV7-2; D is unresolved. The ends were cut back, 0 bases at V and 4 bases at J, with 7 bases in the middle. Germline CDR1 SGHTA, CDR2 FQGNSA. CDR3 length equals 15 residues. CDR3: CASSLALKYNSPLHF. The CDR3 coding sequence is TGTGCCAGCAGCTTAGCACTCAAGTATAATTCACCCCTCCACTTT.

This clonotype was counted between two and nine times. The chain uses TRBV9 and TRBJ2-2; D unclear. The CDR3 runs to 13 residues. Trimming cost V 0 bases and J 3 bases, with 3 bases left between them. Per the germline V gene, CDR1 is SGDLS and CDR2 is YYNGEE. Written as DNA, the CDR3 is TGTGCCAGCAGCGTAGTCGACACCGGGGAGCTGTTTTTT. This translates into CASSVVDTGELFF.

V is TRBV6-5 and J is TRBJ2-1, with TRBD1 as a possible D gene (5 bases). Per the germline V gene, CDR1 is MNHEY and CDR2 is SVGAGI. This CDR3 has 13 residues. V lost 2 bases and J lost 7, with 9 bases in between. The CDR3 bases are TGTGCCAGCAGTTACAGGGGCCTAAATGAGCAGTTCTTC. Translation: CASSYRGLNEQFF.

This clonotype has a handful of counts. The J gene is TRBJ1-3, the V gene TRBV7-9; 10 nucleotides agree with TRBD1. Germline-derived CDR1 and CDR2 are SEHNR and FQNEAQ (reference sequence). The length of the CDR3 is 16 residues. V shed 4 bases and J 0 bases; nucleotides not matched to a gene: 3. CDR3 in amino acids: CASSWRTGGSGNTIYF. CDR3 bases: TGTGCCAGCAGCTGGAGGACAGGGGGCTCTGGAAACACCATATATTTT.

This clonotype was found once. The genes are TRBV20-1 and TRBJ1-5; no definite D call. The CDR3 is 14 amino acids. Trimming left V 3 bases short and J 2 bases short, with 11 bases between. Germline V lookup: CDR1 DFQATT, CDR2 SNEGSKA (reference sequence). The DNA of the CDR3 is TGCAGTGCTAGCCCCCCCGGGGGCAATCAGCCCCAGCATTTT. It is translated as CSASPPGGNQPQHF.

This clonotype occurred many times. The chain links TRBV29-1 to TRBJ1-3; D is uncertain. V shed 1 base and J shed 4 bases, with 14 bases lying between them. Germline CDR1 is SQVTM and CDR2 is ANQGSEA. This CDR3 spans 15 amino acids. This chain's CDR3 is CSVEVAGAEGNTIYF. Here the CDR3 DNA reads TGCAGCGTTGAAGTGGCAGGAGCCGAGGGAAACACCATATATTTT.

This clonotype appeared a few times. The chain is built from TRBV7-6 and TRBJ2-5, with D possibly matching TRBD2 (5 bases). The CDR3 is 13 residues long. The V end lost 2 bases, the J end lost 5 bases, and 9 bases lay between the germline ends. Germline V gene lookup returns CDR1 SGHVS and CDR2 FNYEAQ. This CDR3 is CASSLTRRETQYF. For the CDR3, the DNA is TGTGCCAGCAGCTTAACTAGGAGGGAGACCCAGTACTTC.

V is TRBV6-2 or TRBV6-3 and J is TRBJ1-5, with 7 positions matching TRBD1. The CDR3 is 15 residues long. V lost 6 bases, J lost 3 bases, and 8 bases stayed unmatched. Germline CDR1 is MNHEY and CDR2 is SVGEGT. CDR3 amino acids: CASRRGQAYNQPQHF. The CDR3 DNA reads TGTGCCAGCAGGCGCGGACAGGCTTACAATCAGCCCCAGCATTTT.

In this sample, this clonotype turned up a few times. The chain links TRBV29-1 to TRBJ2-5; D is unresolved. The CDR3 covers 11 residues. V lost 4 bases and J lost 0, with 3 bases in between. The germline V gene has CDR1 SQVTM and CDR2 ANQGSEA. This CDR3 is CSVANQETQYF. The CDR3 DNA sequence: TGCAGCGTTGCCAACCAAGAGACCCAGTACTTC.

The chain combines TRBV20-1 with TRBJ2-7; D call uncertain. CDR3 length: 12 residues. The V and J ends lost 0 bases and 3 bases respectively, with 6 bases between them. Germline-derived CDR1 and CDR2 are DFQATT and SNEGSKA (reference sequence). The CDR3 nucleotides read TGCAGTGCTAGAGAAGACATCTACGAGCAGTACTTC. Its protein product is CSAREDIYEQYF.

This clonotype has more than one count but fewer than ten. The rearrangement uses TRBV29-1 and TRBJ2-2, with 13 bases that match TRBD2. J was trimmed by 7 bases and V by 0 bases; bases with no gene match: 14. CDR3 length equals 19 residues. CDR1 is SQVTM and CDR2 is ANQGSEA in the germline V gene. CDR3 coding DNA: TGCAGCGTTGAAGACCCCCTCTCCGGACTAGCGGGAGACCGCGGGGAGCTGTTTTTT. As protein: CSVEDPLSGLAGDRGELFF.

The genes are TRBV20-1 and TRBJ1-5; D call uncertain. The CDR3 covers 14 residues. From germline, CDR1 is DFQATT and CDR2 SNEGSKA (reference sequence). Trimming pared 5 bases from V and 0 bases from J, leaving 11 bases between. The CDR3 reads CSAGLWNSNQPQHF. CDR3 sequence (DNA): TGCAGTGCTGGGCTGTGGAATAGCAATCAGCCCCAGCATTTT.